Listed below are T cell receptor beta chains from one sample, sequenced in a study of T cells in Graves' hyperthyroidism and ophthalmopathy. One entry per CDR3 protein, called by TCRdb with MiXCR from the multiplex PCR reads. The table includes approximately 400,000 distinct CDR3 sequences, 15% to 20% detected once. Sequences were obtained from blood. The receptor set was obtained from a man aged 18 to 35 with Graves' ophthalmopathy. The CDR3 runs from the conserved cysteine through the conserved F or W. Fields, in order: V gene, D gene, clone size, J gene, CDR3 protein, CDR3 DNA. A D gene is named only where the DNA matches it firmly. A row's size may be missing; if present it is once, few, many or a size class.

>TRBV5-5|.|many|TRBJ2-7
CASSLYLSPRPPETYEQYF
TGTGCCAGCAGCTTGTATCTTAGTCCGAGACCCCCGGAAACTTACGAGCAGTACTTC
>TRBV11-2|.|many|TRBJ1-3
CASSLDRVEAPSGNTIYF
TGTGCCAGCAGCTTAGATCGCGTGGAGGCGCCATCTGGAAACACCATATATTTT
>TRBV12-5|.|many|TRBJ2-5
CASGFSAGGRRVETQYF
TGTGCTAGTGGTTTTTCGGCGGGTGGGAGGAGAGTGGAGACCCAGTACTTC
>TRBV2|TRBD1|.|TRBJ1-1
CANSRDRGLEAFF
TGTGCCAACTCACGGGACAGGGGGCTTGAAGCTTTCTTT
>TRBV24-1|.|few|TRBJ2-3
CATSDRVGGDTQYF
TGTGCCACCAGTGACCGTGTAGGAGGGGATACGCAGTATTTT
>TRBV18|.|many|TRBJ2-1
CASSSDLGEFF
TGTGCCAGCTCATCAGATTTAGGGGAGTTCTTC
>TRBV24-1|.|many|TRBJ2-3
CATSDSRADSATDTQYF
TGTGCCACCAGTGATTCCAGGGCGGACAGCGCGACAGATACGCAGTATTTT
>TRBV27|.|.|TRBJ2-5
CASSLSIVPGETQYF
TGTGCCAGCAGTTTATCGATCGTTCCGGGGGAGACCCAGTACTTC
>TRBV11-1|TRBD2|few|TRBJ2-3
CASSPDPRGRGTDTQYF
TGTGCCAGCAGCCCAGACCCCCGGGGGAGGGGCACAGATACGCAGTATTTT
>TRBV4-1|.|few|TRBJ2-7
CASSQDGFNEQYF
TGCGCCAGCAGCCAAGATGGGTTTAACGAGCAGTACTTC
>TRBV27|.|.|TRBJ2-3
CASRRSSLDTQYF
TGTGCCAGCCGGCGTTCCAGCTTGGATACGCAGTATTTT
>TRBV7-9|TRBD1|many|TRBJ2-2
CASSSPGTGGSGELFF
TGTGCCAGCAGCTCCCCCGGGACAGGGGGGTCCGGGGAGCTGTTTTTT
>TRBV4-1|TRBD1|.|TRBJ1-2
CASSQPGDRVIGYTF
TGCGCCAGCAGCCAGCCCGGGGACAGGGTCATCGGCTACACCTTC
>TRBV28|TRBD1|many|TRBJ2-7
CASTSPSGTGRFQEQYF
TGTGCCAGCACCTCCCCCTCCGGGACAGGGCGTTTTCAGGAGCAGTACTTC
>TRBV7-8|.|many|TRBJ2-7
CASSPRRVRNYEQYF
TGTGCCAGCAGCCCCCGCAGGGTCAGGAACTACGAGCAGTACTTC
>TRBV11-2|TRBD1|.|TRBJ2-2
CASSSDRDRSTGELFF
TGTGCCAGCAGCTCCGACCGGGACAGGTCCACCGGGGAGCTGTTTTTT
>TRBV6-6|.|many|TRBJ1-5
CASSYGQPNQPQHF
TGTGCCAGCAGTTACGGGCAGCCCAATCAGCCCCAGCATTTT
>TRBV20-1|.|many|TRBJ2-7
CSARVEFSYEQYF
TGCAGTGCTAGAGTCGAGTTCTCCTACGAGCAGTACTTC
>TRBV6-1|TRBD2|few|TRBJ2-3
CASKGGGAGDTQYF
TGTGCCAGCAAGGGCGGGGGGGCCGGAGATACGCAGTATTTT
>TRBV18|.|.|TRBJ1-6
CASSPDSLIYNSPLHF
TGTGCCAGCTCCCCGGACAGCCTTATTTATAATTCACCCCTCCACTTT
>TRBV7-8|.|.|TRBJ1-3
CASSPLSRLGGSGNTIYF
TGTGCCAGCAGCCCTTTAAGCCGGCTAGGGGGCTCTGGAAACACCATATATTTT
>TRBV18|TRBD1|.|TRBJ1-3
CASSPRDSPGNTIYF
TGTGCCAGCTCACCACGGGACAGCCCTGGAAACACCATATATTTT
>TRBV14|TRBD2|.|TRBJ2-3
CASSHRGGSTDTQYF
TGTGCCAGCAGCCATCGGGGGGGCAGCACAGATACGCAGTATTTT
>TRBV27|.|few|TRBJ1-1
CASSLRGHTEAFF
TGTGCCAGCAGTTTACGCGGGCACACTGAAGCTTTCTTT
>TRBV9|.|.|TRBJ1-5
CASSPRYQPQHF
TGTGCCAGCAGCCCCAGATATCAGCCCCAGCATTTT
>TRBV5-1|.|many|TRBJ1-1
CASSSVTAGNEAFF
TGCGCCAGCAGCTCGGTAACGGCTGGGAATGAAGCTTTCTTT
>TRBV7-9|.|many|TRBJ2-1
CATSGQTSSYNEQFF
TGTGCCACCTCTGGGCAGACAAGCTCCTACAATGAGCAGTTCTTC
>TRBV5-1|TRBD2|many|TRBJ2-5
CASSVSGVQETQYF
TGCGCCAGCAGCGTAAGCGGGGTTCAAGAGACCCAGTACTTC
>TRBV12-3/TRBV12-4|.|many|TRBJ1-5
CASTLSGGPNQPQHF
TGTGCCAGCACCCTCTCTGGCGGCCCCAATCAGCCCCAGCATTTT
>TRBV3-1|.|many|TRBJ1-1
CASSYGQNTEAFF
TGTGCCAGCAGCTACGGACAGAACACTGAAGCTTTCTTT
>TRBV6-2/TRBV6-3|TRBD2|many|TRBJ2-2
CASSYPLMGGVQSGELFF
TGTGCCAGCAGTTACCCCCTTATGGGAGGGGTACAGAGCGGGGAGCTGTTTTTT
>TRBV10-3|.|.|TRBJ2-1
CAISGTQGISYNEQFF
TGTGCCATCAGTGGGACCCAGGGAATCTCCTACAATGAGCAGTTCTTC
>TRBV9|.|many|TRBJ2-7
CASSVAGIFYYEQYF
TGTGCCAGCAGCGTAGCTGGGATTTTTTACTACGAGCAGTACTTC
>TRBV6-1|.|.|TRBJ2-3
CASSPGTLDTDTQYF
TGTGCCAGCAGCCCTGGGACCCTCGACACAGATACGCAGTATTTT
>TRBV5-4|.|.|TRBJ2-5
CASSLALAFETQYF
TGTGCCAGCAGCTTGGCTCTAGCCTTTGAGACCCAGTACTTC
>TRBV3-1|.|many|TRBJ2-5
CASGGRFEQETQYF
TGTGCCAGCGGGGGCCGATTCGAGCAAGAGACCCAGTACTTC
>TRBV20-1|TRBD1|.|TRBJ2-7
CSARSRQGLSYEQYF
TGCAGTGCTAGATCCCGACAGGGCCTCTCCTACGAGCAGTACTTC
>TRBV2|TRBD1|few|TRBJ2-1
CASSFGQGSSYNEQFF
TGTGCCAGCAGTTTCGGACAGGGAAGCTCCTACAATGAGCAGTTCTTC
>TRBV20-1|.|many|TRBJ2-5
CSATRVSWYQETQYF
TGCAGTGCTACAAGGGTCAGTTGGTACCAAGAGACCCAGTACTTC
>TRBV11-2|.|many|TRBJ2-3
CASESPITDTQYF
TGTGCCAGCGAAAGTCCCATCACAGATACGCAGTATTTT
>TRBV28|.|once|TRBJ2-6
CASSPQPTGANVLTF
TGTGCCAGCAGTCCACAGCCTACCGGGGCCAACGTCCTGACTTTC
>TRBV9|.|few|TRBJ2-3
CASSLQTETDTQYF
TGTGCCAGCAGCCTCCAGACAGAAACAGATACGCAGTATTTT
>TRBV7-2|.|many|TRBJ1-2
CASSLRDTNYGYTF
TGTGCCAGCAGCCTCAGGGACACAAACTATGGCTACACCTTC
>TRBV28|TRBD1|.|TRBJ1-5
CASSLGQGGAGQPQHF
TGTGCCAGCAGTTTAGGTCAGGGGGGCGCGGGGCAGCCCCAGCATTTT
>TRBV16|.|few|TRBJ1-5
CASSLQSGPNQPQHF
TGTGCCAGCAGCCTCCAATCAGGACCAAATCAGCCCCAGCATTTT
>TRBV2|.|.|TRBJ2-1
CASSGAVPYNEQFF
TGTGCCAGCAGTGGAGCGGTCCCCTACAATGAGCAGTTCTTC
>TRBV13|.|many|TRBJ1-2
CASSLRGGSGYTF
TGTGCCAGCAGCTTACGAGGGGGATCTGGCTACACCTTC
>TRBV5-5|.|many|TRBJ2-7
CASSSQTLYEQYF
TGTGCCAGCAGCTCACAGACTCTCTACGAGCAGTACTTC